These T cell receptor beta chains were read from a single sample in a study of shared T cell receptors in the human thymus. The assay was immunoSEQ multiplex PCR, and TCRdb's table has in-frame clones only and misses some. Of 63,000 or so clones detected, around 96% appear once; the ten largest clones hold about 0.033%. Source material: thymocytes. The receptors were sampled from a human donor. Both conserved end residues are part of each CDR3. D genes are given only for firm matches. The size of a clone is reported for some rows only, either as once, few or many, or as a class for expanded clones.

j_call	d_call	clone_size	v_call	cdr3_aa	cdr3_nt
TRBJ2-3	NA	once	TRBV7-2	CASSFFDADTQYF	TGTGCCAGCAGCTTTTTCGACGCAGATACGCAGTATTTT
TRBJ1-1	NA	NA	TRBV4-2	CASSQDEQNEAFF	TGTGCCAGCAGCCAAGATGAACAGAATGAAGCTTTCTTT
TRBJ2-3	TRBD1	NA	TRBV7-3	CASSLSPPGQHGGTGGTDTQYF	TGTGCCAGCAGCTTAAGTCCTCCGGGACAGCATGGGGGAACTGGTGGCACAGATACGCAGTATTTT
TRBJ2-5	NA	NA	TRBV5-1	CASSNLGGDQETQYF	TGCGCCAGCAGCAACCTCGGGGGTGACCAAGAGACCCAGTACTTC
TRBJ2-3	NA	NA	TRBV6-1	CASSGDITDTQYF	TGTGCCAGCAGTGGGGACATCACAGATACGCAGTATTTT
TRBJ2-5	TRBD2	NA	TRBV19	CASKSGGAAETQYF	TGTGCCAGTAAGAGCGGGGGGGCGGCAGAGACCCAGTACTTC
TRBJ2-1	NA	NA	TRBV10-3	CAISGEPGPGHNEQFF	TGTGCCATCAGTGGGGAACCGGGACCGGGACACAATGAGCAGTTCTTC
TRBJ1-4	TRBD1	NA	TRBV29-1	CSFGTVNEKLFF	TGCAGCTTCGGGACAGTGAATGAAAAACTGTTTTTT
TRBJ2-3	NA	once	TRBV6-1	CASSEHPCGGVTQYF	TGTGCCAGCAGTGAACATCCTTGTGGAGGGGTTACGCAGTATTTT
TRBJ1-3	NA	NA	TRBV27	CASSAGASGNTIYF	TGTGCCAGCAGTGCGGGAGCCTCTGGAAACACCATATATTTT
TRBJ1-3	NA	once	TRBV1	CTSSQRERDSSGNTIYF	TGCACCAGCAGCCAAAGAGAACGGGACAGCTCTGGAAACACCATATATTTT
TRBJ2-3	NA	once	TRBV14	CASSQRTTCSHTDTQYF	TGTGCCAGCAGCCAACGGACAACGTGTAGCCACACAGATACGCAGTATTTT
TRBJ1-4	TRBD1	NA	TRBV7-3	CASSPGQGGVEKLFF	TGTGCCAGCAGCCCCGGACAGGGGGGAGTTGAAAAACTGTTTTTT
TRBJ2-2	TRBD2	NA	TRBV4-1	CASSQDPPSGGELSGELFF	TGCGCCAGCAGCCAAGATCCGCCTAGCGGGGGGGAACTCTCCGGGGAGCTGTTTTTT
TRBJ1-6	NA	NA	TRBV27	CASLQGPNSPLHF	TGTGCCAGCCTCCAGGGACCCAATTCACCCCTCCACTTT
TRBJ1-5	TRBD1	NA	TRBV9	CASSVGQGAGQPQHF	TGTGCCAGCAGCGTAGGACAGGGGGCCGGTCAGCCCCAGCATTTT
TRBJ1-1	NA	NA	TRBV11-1	CASSLVQRSEAFF	TGTGCCAGCAGCTTAGTTCAGAGATCTGAAGCTTTCTTT
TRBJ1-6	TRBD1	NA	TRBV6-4	CASSEGTGYNSPLHF	TGTGCCAGCAGTGAGGGGACAGGGTACAATTCACCCCTCCACTTT
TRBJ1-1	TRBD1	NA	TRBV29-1	CSVDDYRDRDKTGEAFF	TGCAGCGTTGATGATTACCGGGACAGGGATAAAACGGGTGAAGCTTTCTTT
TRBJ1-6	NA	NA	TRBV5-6	CASRGVRTISYNSPLHF	TGTGCCAGCAGGGGGGTTAGAACAATCTCCTATAATTCACCCCTCCACTTT
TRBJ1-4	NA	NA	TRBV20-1	CSASRSGKLFF	TGCAGTGCTAGTAGGTCTGGTAAACTGTTTTTT
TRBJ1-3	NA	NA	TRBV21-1	CASSKSPQTGLDLYSGNTIYF	TGTGCCAGCAGCAAATCTCCACAGACAGGTCTTGACCTCTACTCTGGAAACACCATATATTTT
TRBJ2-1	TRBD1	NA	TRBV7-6	CASSPIRTGDYNEQFF	TGTGCCAGCAGCCCGATCCGGACAGGGGACTACAATGAGCAGTTCTTC
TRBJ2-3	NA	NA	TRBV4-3	CASSQQRGGDSTDTQYF	TGCGCCAGCAGCCAACAACGCGGCGGGGACAGCACAGATACGCAGTATTTT
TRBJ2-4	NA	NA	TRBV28	CASSSGTFLAKNIQYF	TGTGCCAGCAGTTCAGGGACATTCCTAGCCAAAAACATTCAGTACTTC
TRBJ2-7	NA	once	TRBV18	CASSPKGADRPSYEQYF	TGTGCCAGCTCACCGAAGGGTGCAGATCGGCCATCCTACGAGCAGTACTTC
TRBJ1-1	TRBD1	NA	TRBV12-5	CASGLQGEGNTEAFF	TGTGCTAGTGGTTTGCAGGGGGAGGGGAACACTGAAGCTTTCTTT
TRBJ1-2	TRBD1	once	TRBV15	CATSRQGDYGYTF	TGTGCCACCAGCAGACAGGGGGACTATGGCTACACCTTC
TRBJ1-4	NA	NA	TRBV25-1	CASSAGRALEKLFF	TGTGCCAGCAGTGCCGGCAGGGCATTGGAAAAACTGTTTTTT
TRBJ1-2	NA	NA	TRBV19	CASSRKANYGYTF	TGTGCCAGTAGCCGAAAAGCTAACTATGGCTACACCTTC
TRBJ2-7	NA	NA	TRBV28	CASTPPAKYF	TGTGCCAGCACCCCCCCCGCAAAGTACTTC
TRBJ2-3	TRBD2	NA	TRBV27	CASSALAGGLADTQYF	TGTGCCAGCAGTGCCCTAGCGGGGGGGCTGGCAGATACGCAGTATTTT
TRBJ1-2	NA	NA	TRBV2	CASSDRAEVYGYTF	TGTGCCAGCAGTGACAGGGCGGAGGTCTATGGCTACACCTTC
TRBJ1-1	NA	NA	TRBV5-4	CASSLGTAYGLTNTEAFF	TGTGCCAGCAGCTTGGGCACCGCATATGGACTTACGAACACTGAAGCTTTCTTT
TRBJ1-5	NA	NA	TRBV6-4	CASSDKVRGDQPQHF	TGTGCCAGCAGTGACAAGGTAAGGGGCGATCAGCCCCAGCATTTT
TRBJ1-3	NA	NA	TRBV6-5	CASKQGWGRNTIYF	TGTGCCAGCAAACAGGGATGGGGGAGAAACACCATATATTTT
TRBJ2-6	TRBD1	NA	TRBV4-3	CASSQESVRGLGANVLTF	TGCGCCAGCAGCCAAGAGTCGGTCAGGGGGTTGGGGGCCAACGTCCTGACTTTC
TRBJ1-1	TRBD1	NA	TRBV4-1	CASSQSDRGRGLGDTEAFF	TGCGCCAGCAGCCAAAGCGATCGTGGCAGGGGGCTTGGTGACACTGAAGCTTTCTTT
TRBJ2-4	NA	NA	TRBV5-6	CASSSILAELAKNIQYF	TGTGCCAGCAGCTCGATTTTGGCGGAGTTAGCCAAAAACATTCAGTACTTC
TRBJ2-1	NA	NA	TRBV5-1	CASSFRRQSSYNEQFF	TGCGCCAGCAGCTTCAGGCGGCAAAGCTCCTACAATGAGCAGTTCTTC
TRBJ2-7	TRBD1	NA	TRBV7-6	CASSLAGQGAHSYEQYF	TGTGCCAGCAGCTTAGCGGGCCAGGGGGCGCATTCCTACGAGCAGTACTTC